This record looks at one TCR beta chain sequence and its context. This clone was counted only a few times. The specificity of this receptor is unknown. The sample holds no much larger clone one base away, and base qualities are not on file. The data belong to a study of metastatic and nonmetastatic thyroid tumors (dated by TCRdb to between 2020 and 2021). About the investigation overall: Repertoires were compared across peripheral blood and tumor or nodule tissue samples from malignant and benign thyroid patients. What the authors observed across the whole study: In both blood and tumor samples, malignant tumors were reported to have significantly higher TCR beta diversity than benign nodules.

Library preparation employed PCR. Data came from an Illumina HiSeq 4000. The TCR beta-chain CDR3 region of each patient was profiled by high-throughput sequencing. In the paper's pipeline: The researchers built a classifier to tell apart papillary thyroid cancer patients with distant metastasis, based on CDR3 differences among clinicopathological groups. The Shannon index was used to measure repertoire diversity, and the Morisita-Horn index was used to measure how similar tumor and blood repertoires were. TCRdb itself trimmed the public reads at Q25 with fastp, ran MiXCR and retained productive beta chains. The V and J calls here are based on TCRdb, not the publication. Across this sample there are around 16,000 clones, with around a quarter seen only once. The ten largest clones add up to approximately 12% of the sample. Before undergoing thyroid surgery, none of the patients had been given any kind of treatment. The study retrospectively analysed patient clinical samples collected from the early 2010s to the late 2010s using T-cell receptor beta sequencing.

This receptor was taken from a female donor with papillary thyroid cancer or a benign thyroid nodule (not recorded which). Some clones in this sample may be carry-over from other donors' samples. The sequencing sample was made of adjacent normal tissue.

The CDR3 loop reads CASSLLGAQDGMGETQYF. The nucleotide sequence is given as TGTGCCAGCAGTTTATTGGGGGCCCAGGACGGGATGGGAGAGACCCAGTACTTC. This chain is built from TRBV28 and TRBJ2-5; the best D guess is TRBD1, with 6 bases matching. CDR1 and CDR2 were assigned from the germline V gene as MDHEN and SYDVKM. The CDR3 holds 18 amino acids from the cysteine to the phenylalanine. Only CDR3 DNA is held: 54 bases, read in frame from base 1. Cut back by 1 base and 4 bases, the V and J ends lie 22 bases apart.